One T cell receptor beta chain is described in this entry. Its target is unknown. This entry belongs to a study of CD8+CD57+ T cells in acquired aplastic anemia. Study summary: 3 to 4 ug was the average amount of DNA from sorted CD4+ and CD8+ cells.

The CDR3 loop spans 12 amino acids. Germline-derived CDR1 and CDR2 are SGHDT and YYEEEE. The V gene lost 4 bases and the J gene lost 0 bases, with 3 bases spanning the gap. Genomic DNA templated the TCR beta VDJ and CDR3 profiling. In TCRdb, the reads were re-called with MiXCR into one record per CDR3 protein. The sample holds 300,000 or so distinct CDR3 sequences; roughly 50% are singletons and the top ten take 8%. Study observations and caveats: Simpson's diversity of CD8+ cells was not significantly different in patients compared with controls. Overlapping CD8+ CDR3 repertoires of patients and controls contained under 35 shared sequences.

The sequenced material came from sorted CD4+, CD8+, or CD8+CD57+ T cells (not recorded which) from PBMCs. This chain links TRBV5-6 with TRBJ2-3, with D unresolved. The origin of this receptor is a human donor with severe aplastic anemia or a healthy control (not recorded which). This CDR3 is CASSTSTDTQYF. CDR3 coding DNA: TGTGCCAGCAGCACGAGCACAGATACGCAGTATTTT.